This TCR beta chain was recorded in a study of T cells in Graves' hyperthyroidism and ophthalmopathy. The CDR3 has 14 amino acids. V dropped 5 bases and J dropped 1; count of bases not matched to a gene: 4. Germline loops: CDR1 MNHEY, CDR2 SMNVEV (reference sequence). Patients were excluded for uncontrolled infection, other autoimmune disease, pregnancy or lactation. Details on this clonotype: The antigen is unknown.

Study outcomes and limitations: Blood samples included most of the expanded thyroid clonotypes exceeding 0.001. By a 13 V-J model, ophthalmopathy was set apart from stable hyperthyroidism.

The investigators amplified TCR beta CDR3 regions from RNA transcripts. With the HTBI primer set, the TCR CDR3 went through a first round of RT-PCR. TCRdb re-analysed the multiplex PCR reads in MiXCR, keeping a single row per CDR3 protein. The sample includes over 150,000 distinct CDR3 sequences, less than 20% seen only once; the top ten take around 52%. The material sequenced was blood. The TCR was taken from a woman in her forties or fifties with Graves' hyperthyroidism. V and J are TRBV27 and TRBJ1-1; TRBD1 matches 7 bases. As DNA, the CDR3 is TGTGCCAGCAGTACCTGGACAGGGAACACTGAAGCTTTCTTT. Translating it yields CASSTWTGNTEAFF.